These T cell receptor beta chains were read from a single sample in a study of blood T cell repertoires in COVID-19. The repertoire was sequenced with immunoSEQ multiplex PCR; TCRdb's copy has only in-frame clones and lacks some. The sample carries roughly 500,000 clones, approximately 89% recorded once. The sample comprised peripheral blood. These TCRs come from a man between 18 and 35 years old with COVID-19, enrolled during active disease. The CDR3 runs from the conserved cysteine through the conserved F or W. A D gene is named only where the DNA matches it firmly. Not all rows give a size; the values are once, few, many and, for expanded clones, a class.

CDR3 length,D gene,clone size,J gene,V gene,CDR3 DNA,CDR3 protein
14,TRBD1,-,TRBJ1-5,TRBV30,TGTGCCTGGAGTGCCTGGACAGGGAATCAGCCCCAGCATTTT,CAWSAWTGNQPQHF
16,-,once,TRBJ2-5,TRBV3-1/TRBV3-2,TGTGCCAGCAGCCGAACCTCACTAGCCCCCCAAGAGACCCAGTACTTC,CASSRTSLAPQETQYF
15,-,-,TRBJ1-5,TRBV7-8,TGTGCCAGCAGCTTAGCGCTGGACTATGGTCAGCCCCAGCATTTT,CASSLALDYGQPQHF
15,TRBD1,-,TRBJ2-7,TRBV5-1,TGCGCCAGCAGCTTGGGGACAGGGGATGGCCACGAGCAGTACTTC,CASSLGTGDGHEQYF
16,TRBD2,-,TRBJ2-5,TRBV2,TGTGCCAGCAGTGTCACTTCGACTAGCGGTAAAGAGACCCAGTACTTC,CASSVTSTSGKETQYF
15,TRBD1,-,TRBJ1-5,TRBV6-5,TGTGCCAGCAGCCGGGACAGGGGGAAGGGGCAGCCCCAGCATTTT,CASSRDRGKGQPQHF
15,-,-,TRBJ1-5,TRBV19,TGTGCCAGTAGTATGACAGAATATAGCAATCAGCCCCAGCATTTT,CASSMTEYSNQPQHF
13,-,-,TRBJ1-2,TRBV28,TGTGCCATCATGAGGGTTGGGCTTTATGGCTACACCTTC,CAIMRVGLYGYTF
17,TRBD2,-,TRBJ2-3,TRBV13,TGTGCCAGCAGCGAATGGGCTAGCGGGGGAAGCACAGATACGCAGTATTTT,CASSEWASGGSTDTQYF
12,-,-,TRBJ1-6,TRBV7-9,TGTGCCAGCAGCCCCCCCTATAATCCCCTCCACTTT,CASSPPYNPLHF
15,TRBD1,few,TRBJ2-7,TRBV6-5,TGTGCCAGCAGTTACCGGACAGGGGGGAGCGGCGAGCAGTACTTC,CASSYRTGGSGEQYF
16,TRBD2,-,TRBJ2-1,TRBV27,TGTGCCAGTACAGATTTAGCGGGGGCTTCCTACAATGAGCAGTTCTTC,CASTDLAGASYNEQFF
15,-,-,TRBJ2-1,TRBV11-3,TGTGCCAGCAGCTTAAGTCGGAGGAGGGACAATGAGCAGTTCTTC,CASSLSRRRDNEQFF
16,-,-,TRBJ1-5,TRBV6-6,TGTGCCAGCAGTTACTCGTCCGGGAATAGCAATCAGCCCCAGCATTTT,CASSYSSGNSNQPQHF
13,-,-,TRBJ2-1,TRBV5-4,TGTGCCAGCAGCTCCTTGGGGGGAAATGAGCAGTTCTTC,CASSSLGGNEQFF
14,-,-,TRBJ2-7,TRBV10-2,TGCGCCAGCAGCGTTGTTCTAGGTGGTGACGAGCAGTACTTC,CASSVVLGGDEQYF
13,-,-,TRBJ2-2,TRBV12-3/TRBV12-4,TGTGCCAGCTGTTATCTGAACACCGGGGAGCTGTTTTTT,CASCYLNTGELFF
13,-,-,TRBJ2-7,TRBV27,TGTGCCAGCAGTCAGACGACAGGCTACGAGCAGTACTTC,CASSQTTGYEQYF
15,-,-,TRBJ1-3,TRBV5-4,TGTGCCAGCAGCTTGGGTCAGTCCTCTGGAAACACCATATATTTT,CASSLGQSSGNTIYF
15,-,once,TRBJ2-7,TRBV6-5,TGTGCCAGCCGCACAGGGGCGGGAGGCTCCTACGAGCAGTACTTC,CASRTGAGGSYEQYF
15,-,-,TRBJ2-2,TRBV18,TGTGCCAGCTCAAGAGAGCAGGGAGGTACCGGGGAGCTGTTTTTT,CASSREQGGTGELFF